Here is one T cell receptor (beta chain) with its context. CDR3 length: 14 residues. From germline, CDR1 is GTSNPN and CDR2 SVGIG (reference sequence). With 4 bases clipped from V and 9 bases from J, the junction kept 8 bases outside the gene matches. Under the authors' procedure: Estimates of nucleated cell counts were drawn from the amplification of reference gene primers. Profiled with immunoSEQ multiplex PCR; TCRdb holds only in-frame clones, not every one. V and J calls and clone size are copied from that table; D and trimming were computed from the DNA. The sample includes about 140,000 clones, 88% of them seen just once. The data were taken from a study of blood T cell repertoires in COVID-19. Background on the study: From the United States, Italy and Spain came samples of acute and convalescent COVID-19. PBMCs, B-cell-depleted T cells, or T cells provided the cDNA or gDNA that made up the material.

Input material: peripheral blood. The rearrangement links TRBV30 to TRBJ1-6; 8 bases are a match to TRBD1. This sequence originates from a man in his 60s with active or convalescent COVID-19. The DNA for the CDR3 is TGTGCCTGGATGACAGGGGCGGGGAGTTCACCCCTCCACTTT. Its protein product is CAWMTGAGSSPLHF.